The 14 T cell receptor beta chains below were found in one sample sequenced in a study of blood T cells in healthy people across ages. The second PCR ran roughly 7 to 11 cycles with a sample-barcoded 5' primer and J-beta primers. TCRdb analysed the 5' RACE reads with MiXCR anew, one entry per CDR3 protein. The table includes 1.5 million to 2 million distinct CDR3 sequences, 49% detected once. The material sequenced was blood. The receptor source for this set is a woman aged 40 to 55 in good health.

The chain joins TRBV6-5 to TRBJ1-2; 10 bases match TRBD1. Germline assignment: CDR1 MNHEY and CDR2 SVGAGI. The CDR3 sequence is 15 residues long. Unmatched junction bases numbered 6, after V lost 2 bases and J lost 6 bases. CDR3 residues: CASSYGGQGIHGYTF. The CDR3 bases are TGTGCCAGCAGTTACGGGGGACAGGGGATTCATGGCTACACCTTC.

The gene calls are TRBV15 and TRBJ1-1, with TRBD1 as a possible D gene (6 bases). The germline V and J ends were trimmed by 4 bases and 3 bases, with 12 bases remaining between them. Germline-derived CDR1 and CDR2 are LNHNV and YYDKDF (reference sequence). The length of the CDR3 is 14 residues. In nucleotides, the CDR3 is TGTGCCACCAGCATACAGGGCCCTGACACTGAAGCTTTCTTT. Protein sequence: CATSIQGPDTEAFF.

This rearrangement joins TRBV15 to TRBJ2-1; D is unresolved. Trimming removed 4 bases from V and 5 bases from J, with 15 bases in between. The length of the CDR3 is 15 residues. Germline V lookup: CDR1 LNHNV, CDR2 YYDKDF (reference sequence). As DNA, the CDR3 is TGTGCCACCAGCAAGGATATAAATCAGGACAATGAGCAGTTCTTC. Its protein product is CATSKDINQDNEQFF.

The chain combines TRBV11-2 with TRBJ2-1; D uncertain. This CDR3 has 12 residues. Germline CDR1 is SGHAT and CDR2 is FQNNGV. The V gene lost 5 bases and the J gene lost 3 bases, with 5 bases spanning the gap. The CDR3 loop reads CASSTIYNEQFF. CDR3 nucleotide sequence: TGTGCCAGCAGCACAATCTACAATGAGCAGTTCTTC.

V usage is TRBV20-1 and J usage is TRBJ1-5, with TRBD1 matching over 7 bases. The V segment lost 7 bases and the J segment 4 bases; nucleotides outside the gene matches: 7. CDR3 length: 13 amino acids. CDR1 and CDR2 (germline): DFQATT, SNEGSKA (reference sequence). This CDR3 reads CSVSTGQNQPQHF. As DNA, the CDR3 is TGCAGTGTTTCGACAGGGCAGAATCAGCCCCAGCATTTT.

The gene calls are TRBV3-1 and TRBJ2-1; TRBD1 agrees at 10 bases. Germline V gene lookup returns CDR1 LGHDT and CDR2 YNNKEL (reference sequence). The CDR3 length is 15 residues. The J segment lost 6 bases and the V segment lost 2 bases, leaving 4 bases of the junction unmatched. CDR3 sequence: CASSQRQGAGNEQFF. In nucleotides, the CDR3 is TGTGCCAGCAGCCAAAGACAGGGGGCGGGCAATGAGCAGTTCTTC.

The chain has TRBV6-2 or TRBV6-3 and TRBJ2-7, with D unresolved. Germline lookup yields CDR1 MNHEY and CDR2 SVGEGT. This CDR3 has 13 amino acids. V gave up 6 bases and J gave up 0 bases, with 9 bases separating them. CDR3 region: CASSKGYSYEQYF. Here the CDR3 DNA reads TGTGCCAGCAGCAAGGGATACTCCTACGAGCAGTACTTC.

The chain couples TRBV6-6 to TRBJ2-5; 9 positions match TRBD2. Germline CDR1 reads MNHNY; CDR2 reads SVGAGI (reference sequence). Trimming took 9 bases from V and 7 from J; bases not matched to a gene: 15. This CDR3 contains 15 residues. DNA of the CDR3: TGTGCCAGTGATAAGCGGGAGGCCATCGAAGGGACCCAGTACTTC. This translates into CASDKREAIEGTQYF.

In DNA, the CDR3 is TGTACCAGCAGCCACGACAGCTATGGCTACACCTTC. Amino acids: CTSSHDSYGYTF. The rearrangement joins TRBV7-2 to TRBJ1-2; D is perhaps TRBD1 (5 bases). CDR1 and CDR2 (germline): SGHTA, FQGNSA. The CDR3 runs to 12 residues. Trimming took 5 bases from V and 4 from J, leaving 8 bases between them.

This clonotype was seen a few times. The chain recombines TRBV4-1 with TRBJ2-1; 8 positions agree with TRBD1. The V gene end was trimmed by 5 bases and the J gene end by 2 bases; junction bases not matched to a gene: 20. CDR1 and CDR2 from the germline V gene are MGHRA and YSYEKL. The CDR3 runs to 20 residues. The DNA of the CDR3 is TGCGCCAGCAGCGGGGCTGGACAGGGACCTAATTTAAAACCCTACAATGAGCAGTTCTTC. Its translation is CASSGAGQGPNLKPYNEQFF.

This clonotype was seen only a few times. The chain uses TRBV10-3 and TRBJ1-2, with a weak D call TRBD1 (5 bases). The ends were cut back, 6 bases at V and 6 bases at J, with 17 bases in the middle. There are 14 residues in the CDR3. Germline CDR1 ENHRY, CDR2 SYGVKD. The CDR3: CAIRQDTAGHGYTF. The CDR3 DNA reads TGTGCCATCAGGCAAGACACGGCAGGGCATGGCTACACCTTC.

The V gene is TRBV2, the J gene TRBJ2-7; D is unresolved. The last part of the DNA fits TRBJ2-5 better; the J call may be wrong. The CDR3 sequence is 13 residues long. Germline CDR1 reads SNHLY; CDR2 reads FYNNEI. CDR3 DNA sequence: TGTGCCAGCAGTGTGGTAGCCGTTGAGACCCAGTACTTC. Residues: CASSVVAVETQYF.

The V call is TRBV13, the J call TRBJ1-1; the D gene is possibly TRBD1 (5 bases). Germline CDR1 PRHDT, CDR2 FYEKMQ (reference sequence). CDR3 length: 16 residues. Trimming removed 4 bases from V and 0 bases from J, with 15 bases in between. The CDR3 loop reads CASSWTPGALNTEAFF. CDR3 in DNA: TGTGCCAGCAGCTGGACCCCCGGGGCACTGAACACTGAAGCTTTCTTT.

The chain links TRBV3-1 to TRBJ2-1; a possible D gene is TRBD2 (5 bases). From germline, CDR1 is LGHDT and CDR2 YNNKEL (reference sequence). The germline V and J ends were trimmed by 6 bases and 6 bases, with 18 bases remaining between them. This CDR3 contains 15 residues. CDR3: CASSQTLAPANEQFF. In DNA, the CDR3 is TGTGCCAGCAGTCAAACCCTAGCCCCAGCCAATGAGCAGTTCTTC.